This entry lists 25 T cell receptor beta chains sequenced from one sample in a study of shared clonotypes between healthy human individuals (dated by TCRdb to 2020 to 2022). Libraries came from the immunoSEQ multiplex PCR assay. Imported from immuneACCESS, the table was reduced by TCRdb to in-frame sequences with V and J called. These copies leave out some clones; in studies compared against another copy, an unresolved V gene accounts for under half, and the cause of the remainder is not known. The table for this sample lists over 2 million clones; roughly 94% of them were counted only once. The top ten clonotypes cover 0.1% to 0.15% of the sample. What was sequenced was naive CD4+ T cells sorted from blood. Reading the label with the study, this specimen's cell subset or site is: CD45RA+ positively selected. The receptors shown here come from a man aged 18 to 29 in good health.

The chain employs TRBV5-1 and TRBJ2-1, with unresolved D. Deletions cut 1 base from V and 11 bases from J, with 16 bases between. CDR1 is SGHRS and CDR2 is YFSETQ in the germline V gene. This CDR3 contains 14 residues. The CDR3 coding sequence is TGCGCCAGCAGCTTGTTTGGGATGGGTCAGAAGCAGTTCTTC. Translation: CASSLFGMGQKQFF.

CDR3 amino acids: CASSVDWVSYNEQFF. CDR3 sequence (DNA): TGTGCCAGCAGCGTAGATTGGGTCTCCTACAATGAGCAGTTCTTC. The chain carries TRBV9 and TRBJ2-1; D ambiguous. The CDR3 extends over 15 amino acids. Germline CDR1 reads SGDLS; CDR2 reads YYNGEE. The V end lost 0 bases, the J end lost 0 bases, and 7 bases lay between the germline ends.

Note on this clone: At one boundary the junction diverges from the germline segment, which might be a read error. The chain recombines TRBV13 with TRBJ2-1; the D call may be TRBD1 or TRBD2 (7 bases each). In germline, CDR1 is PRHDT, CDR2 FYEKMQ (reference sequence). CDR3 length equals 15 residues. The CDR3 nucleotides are TGTGCCAGCAGCCTAGGGGGCGGGAGCTACAATGAGCAGTTCTTC. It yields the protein CASSLGGGSYNEQFF.

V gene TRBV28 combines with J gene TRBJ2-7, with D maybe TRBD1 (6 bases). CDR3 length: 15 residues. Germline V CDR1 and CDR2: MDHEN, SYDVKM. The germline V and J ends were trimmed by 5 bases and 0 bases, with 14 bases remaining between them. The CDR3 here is CASSPGASLSYEQYF. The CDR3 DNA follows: TGTGCCAGCAGTCCAGGGGCCTCCCTCTCCTACGAGCAGTACTTC. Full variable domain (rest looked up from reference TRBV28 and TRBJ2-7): DVKVTQSSRYLVKRTGEKVFLECVQDMDHENMFWYRQDPGLGLRLIYFSYDVKMKEKGDIPEGYSVSREKKERFSLILESASTNQTSMYLCASSPGASLSYEQYFGPGTRLTVT.

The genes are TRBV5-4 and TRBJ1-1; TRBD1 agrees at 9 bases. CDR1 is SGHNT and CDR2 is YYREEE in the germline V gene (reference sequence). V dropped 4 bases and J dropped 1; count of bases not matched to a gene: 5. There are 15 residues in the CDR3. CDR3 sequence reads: CASSATGQGNTEAFF. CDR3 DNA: TGTGCCAGCAGCGCGACGGGACAGGGGAACACTGAAGCTTTCTTT.

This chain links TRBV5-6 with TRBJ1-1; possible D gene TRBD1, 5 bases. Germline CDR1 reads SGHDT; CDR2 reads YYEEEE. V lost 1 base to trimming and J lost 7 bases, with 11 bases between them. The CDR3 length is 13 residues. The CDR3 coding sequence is TGTGCCAGCAGCTTGCAGGGTATGGATGAAGCTTTCTTT. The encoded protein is CASSLQGMDEAFF.

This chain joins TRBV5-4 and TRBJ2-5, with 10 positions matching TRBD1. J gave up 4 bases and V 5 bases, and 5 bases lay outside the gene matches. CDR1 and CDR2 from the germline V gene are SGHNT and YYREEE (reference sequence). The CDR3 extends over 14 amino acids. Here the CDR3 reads CASRDGQGGETQYF. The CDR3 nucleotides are TGTGCCAGCAGAGACGGACAGGGGGGAGAGACCCAGTACTTC.

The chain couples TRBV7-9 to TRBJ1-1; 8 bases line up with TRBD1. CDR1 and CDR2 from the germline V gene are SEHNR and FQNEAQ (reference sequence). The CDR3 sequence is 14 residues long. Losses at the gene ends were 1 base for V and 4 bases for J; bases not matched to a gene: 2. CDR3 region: CASSLETGGTEAFF. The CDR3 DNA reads TGTGCCAGCAGCTTAGAAACAGGGGGCACTGAAGCTTTCTTT.

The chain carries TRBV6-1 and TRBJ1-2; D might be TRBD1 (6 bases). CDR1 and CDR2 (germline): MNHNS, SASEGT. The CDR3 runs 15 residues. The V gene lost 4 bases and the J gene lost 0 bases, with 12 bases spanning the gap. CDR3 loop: CASSGENRANYGYTF. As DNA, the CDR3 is TGTGCCAGCAGTGGGGAAAACAGGGCTAACTATGGCTACACCTTC.

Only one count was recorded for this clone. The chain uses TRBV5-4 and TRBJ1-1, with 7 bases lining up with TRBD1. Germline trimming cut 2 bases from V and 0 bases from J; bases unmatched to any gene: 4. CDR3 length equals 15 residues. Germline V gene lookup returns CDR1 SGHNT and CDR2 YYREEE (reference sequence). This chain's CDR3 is CASSFEGGVNTEAFF. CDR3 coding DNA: TGTGCCAGCAGCTTTGAAGGGGGCGTGAACACTGAAGCTTTCTTT.

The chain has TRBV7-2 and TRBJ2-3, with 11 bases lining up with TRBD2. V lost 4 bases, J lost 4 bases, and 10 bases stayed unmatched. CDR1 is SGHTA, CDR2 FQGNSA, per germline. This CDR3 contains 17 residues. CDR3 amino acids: CASSSQGLAGGADTQYF. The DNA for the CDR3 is TGTGCCAGCAGCTCCCAGGGGCTAGCGGGAGGAGCAGATACGCAGTATTTT.

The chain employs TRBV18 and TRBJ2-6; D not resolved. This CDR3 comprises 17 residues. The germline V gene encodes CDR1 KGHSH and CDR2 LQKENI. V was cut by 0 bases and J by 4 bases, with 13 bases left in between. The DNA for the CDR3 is TGTGCCAGCTCACCACCCTTGACCCCCTCCGGGGCCAACGTCCTGACTTTC. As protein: CASSPPLTPSGANVLTF.

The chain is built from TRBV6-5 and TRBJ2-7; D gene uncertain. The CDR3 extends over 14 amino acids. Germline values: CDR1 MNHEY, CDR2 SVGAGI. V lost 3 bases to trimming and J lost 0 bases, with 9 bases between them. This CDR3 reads CASSYRPNSYEQYF. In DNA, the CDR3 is TGTGCCAGCAGTTATCGGCCCAACTCCTACGAGCAGTACTTC.

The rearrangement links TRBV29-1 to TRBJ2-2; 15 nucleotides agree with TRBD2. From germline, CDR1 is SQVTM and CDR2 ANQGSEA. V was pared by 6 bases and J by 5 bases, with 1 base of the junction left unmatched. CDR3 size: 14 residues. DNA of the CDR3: TGCAGCGTGGGACTAGCGGGAGGAACCGGGGAGCTGTTTTTT. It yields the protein CSVGLAGGTGELFF.

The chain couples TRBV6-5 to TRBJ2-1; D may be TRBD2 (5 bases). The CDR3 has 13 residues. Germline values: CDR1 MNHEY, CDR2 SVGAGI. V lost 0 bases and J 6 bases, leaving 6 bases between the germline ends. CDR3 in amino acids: CASSYSEVNEQFF. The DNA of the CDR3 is TGTGCCAGCAGTTACTCGGAGGTCAATGAGCAGTTCTTC.

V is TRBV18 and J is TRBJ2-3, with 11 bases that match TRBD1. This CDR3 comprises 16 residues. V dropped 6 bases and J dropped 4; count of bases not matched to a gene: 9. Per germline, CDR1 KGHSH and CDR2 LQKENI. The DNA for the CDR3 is TGTGCCAGCTCGAATAGCAGGACAGGGGGCGCAGATACGCAGTATTTT. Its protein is CASSNSRTGGADTQYF.

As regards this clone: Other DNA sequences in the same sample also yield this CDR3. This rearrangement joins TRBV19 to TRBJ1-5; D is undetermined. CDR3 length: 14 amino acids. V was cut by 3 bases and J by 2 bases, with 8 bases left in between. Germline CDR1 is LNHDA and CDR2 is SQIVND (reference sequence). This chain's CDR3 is CASSIRQGNQPQHF. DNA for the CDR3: TGTGCCAGTAGTATCAGGCAGGGCAATCAGCCCCAGCATTTT.

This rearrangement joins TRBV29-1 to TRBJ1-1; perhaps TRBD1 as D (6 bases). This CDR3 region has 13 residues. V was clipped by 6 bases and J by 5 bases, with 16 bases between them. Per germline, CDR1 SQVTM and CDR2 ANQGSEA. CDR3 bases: TGCAGCGTCGAACAGGGCGGGCGAACTGAAGCTTTCTTT. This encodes CSVEQGGRTEAFF.

The CDR3, as DNA: TGCAGCGTTGGGGAGACTATGAGAGGCTACACCTTC. Encoded protein: CSVGETMRGYTF. V and J are TRBV29-1 and TRBJ1-2; D remains ambiguous. The CDR3 consists of 12 residues. V was pared by 4 bases and J by 8 bases, with 14 bases between. Germline-derived CDR1 and CDR2 are SQVTM and ANQGSEA.

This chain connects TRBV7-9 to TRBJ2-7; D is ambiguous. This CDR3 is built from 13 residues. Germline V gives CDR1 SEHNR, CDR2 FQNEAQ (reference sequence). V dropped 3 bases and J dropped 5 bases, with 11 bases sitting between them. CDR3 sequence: CASSFKLVHEQYF. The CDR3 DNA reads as TGTGCCAGCAGCTTTAAACTTGTTCACGAGCAGTACTTC.

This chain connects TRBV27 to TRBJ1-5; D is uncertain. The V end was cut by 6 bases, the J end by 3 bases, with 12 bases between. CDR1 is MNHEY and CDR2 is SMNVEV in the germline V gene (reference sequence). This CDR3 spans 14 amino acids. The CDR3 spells CASREPGINQPQHF. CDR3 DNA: TGTGCCAGCAGGGAACCTGGGATCAATCAGCCCCAGCATTTT.

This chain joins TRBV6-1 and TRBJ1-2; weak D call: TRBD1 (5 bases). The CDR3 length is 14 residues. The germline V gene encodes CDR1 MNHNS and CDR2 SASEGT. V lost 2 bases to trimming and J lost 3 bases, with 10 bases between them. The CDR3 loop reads CASSELGTDYGYTF. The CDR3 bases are TGTGCCAGCAGTGAACTTGGGACCGACTATGGCTACACCTTC.

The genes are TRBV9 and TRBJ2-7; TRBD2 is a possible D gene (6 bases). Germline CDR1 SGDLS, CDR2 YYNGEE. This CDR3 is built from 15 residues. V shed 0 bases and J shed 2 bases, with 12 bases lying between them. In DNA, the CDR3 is TGTGCCAGCAGCGTAGGAATAGCGGATACCTACGAGCAGTACTTC. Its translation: CASSVGIADTYEQYF.

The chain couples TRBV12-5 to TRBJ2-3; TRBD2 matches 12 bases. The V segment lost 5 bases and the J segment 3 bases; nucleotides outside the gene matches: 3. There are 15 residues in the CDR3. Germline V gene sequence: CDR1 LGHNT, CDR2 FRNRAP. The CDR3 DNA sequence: TGTGCTAGTGGTCCAGGGACTAGCGGGACAGATACGCAGTATTTT. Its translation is CASGPGTSGTDTQYF.

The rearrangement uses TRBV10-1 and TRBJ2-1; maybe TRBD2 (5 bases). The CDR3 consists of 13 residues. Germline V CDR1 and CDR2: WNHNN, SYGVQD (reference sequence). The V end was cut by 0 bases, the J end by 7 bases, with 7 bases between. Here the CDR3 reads CASSESRENEQFF. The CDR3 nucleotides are TGCGCCAGCAGTGAGTCGAGGGAAAATGAGCAGTTCTTC.